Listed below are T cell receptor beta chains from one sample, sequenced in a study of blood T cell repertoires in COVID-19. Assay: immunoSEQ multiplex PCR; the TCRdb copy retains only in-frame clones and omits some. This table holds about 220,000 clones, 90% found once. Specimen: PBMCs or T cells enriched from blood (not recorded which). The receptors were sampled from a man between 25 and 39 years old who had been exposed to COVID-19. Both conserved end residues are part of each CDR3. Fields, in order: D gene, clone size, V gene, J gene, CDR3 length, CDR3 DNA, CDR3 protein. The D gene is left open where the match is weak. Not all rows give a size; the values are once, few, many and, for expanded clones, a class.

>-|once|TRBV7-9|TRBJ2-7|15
TGTGCCAGCAGCTTAGCCCAGCGGGCTTCCTACGAGCAGTACTTC
CASSLAQRASYEQYF
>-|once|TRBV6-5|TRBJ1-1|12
TGTGCCAGCAGTAACTACCGGGATGAAGCTTTCTTT
CASSNYRDEAFF
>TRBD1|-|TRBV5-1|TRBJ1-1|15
TGCGCCAGCAGCCCAACAGGGGGCGGGAGCACTGAAGCTTTCTTT
CASSPTGGGSTEAFF
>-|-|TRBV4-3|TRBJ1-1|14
TGCGCCAGCAGCCAAGAGGTAGCTTTCACTGAAGCTTTCTTT
CASSQEVAFTEAFF
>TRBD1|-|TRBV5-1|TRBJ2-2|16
TGCGCCAGCAGCTTGAGTCGGGACAGGGGGACCGGGGAGCTGTTTTTT
CASSLSRDRGTGELFF
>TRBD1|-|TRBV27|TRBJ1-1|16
TGTGCCAGCAGTCGCATATTAGGGACAGGGGGCACTGAAGCTTTCTTT
CASSRILGTGGTEAFF
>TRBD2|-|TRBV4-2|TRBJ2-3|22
TGTGCCAGCAGCCAAGAGGGGCAGACTAGCGGCATACCTCTACCTAGCACAGATACGCAGTATTTT
CASSQEGQTSGIPLPSTDTQYF
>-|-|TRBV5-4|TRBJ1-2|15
TGTGCCAGCAGCGGGAGGGGGGGGCGCAGCTATGGCTACACCTTC
CASSGRGGRSYGYTF
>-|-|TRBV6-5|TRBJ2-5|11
TGTGCCAGCAGTTATCGAGAGACCCAGTACTTC
CASSYRETQYF
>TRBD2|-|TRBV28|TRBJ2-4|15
TGTGCCAGCAGTTTTAGCGGGGGGCCCAAAAACATTCAGTACTTC
CASSFSGGPKNIQYF
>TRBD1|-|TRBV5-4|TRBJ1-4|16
TGTGCCAGCAGCTCGTCAGACAGGGGAGTGGATGAAAAACTGTTTTTT
CASSSSDRGVDEKLFF
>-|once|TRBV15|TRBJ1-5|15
TGTGCCACCAGCAGAGATGGTAGGGGGGGACAGCCCCAGCATTTT
CATSRDGRGGQPQHF
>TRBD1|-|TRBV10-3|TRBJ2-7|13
TGTGCCATCAACGACAGGGGTTCCTACGAGCAGTACTTC
CAINDRGSYEQYF